The rows below give T cell receptor beta chains drawn from one sample of a study of blood T cell repertoires in COVID-19. Only in-frame clones appear in the TCRdb table, and some are missing; sequencing was by immunoSEQ multiplex PCR. The table has around 45,000 clones, 70% to 90% seen once. The sample consisted of peripheral blood. These receptors were collected from a man older than 75 with acute or convalescent COVID-19. The CDR3 runs from the conserved cysteine through the conserved F or W. D genes are given only for firm matches. Clone size is given for some rows only: seen once, a few or many times, or a class if the clone is expanded.

clone_size	v_call	j_call	d_call	cdr3_nt	cdr3_aa
few	TRBV6-5	TRBJ2-7	NA	TGTGCCAGCAGTTACTCGGACAGTGGGGCCTACGAGCAGTACTTC	CASSYSDSGAYEQYF
NA	TRBV4-1	TRBJ1-2	TRBD1	TGCGCCAGCACTCCCCAGGGGGGTTATGGCTACACCTTC	CASTPQGGYGYTF
NA	TRBV27	TRBJ1-1	NA	TGTGCCAGCAGTTTATACAGAGTGAACACTGAAGCTTTCTTT	CASSLYRVNTEAFF
NA	TRBV3-1/TRBV3-2	TRBJ1-2	NA	TGTGCCAGCAGCCAAACCGTACAGGGTCGCTATGGCTACACCTTC	CASSQTVQGRYGYTF
few	TRBV6-5	TRBJ1-2	TRBD1	TGTGCCAGCAGTCTCAGCAGGGGGGCCTATGGCTACACCTTC	CASSLSRGAYGYTF
few	TRBV28	TRBJ2-7	NA	TGTGCCAGCAGCTCAACGACGGTGGGGCTGCAGTACTTC	CASSSTTVGLQYF
NA	TRBV6-5	TRBJ2-2	NA	TGTGCCAGCAGTTACCGGCAGGGGCACACCGGGGAGCTGTTTTTT	CASSYRQGHTGELFF
NA	TRBV9	TRBJ2-1	TRBD1	TGTGCCAGCAGCGTAGGAGGGGGACAGCATTACAATGAGCAGTTCTTC	CASSVGGGQHYNEQFF
NA	TRBV5-8	TRBJ2-5	TRBD2	TGTGCCAGCAGCCTTCTAGCGGTAAAAGAGACCCAGTACTTC	CASSLLAVKETQYF
NA	TRBV10-3	TRBJ1-2	NA	TGTGCCATCAGTGCGCCCGGGGAAGGCTACACCTTC	CAISAPGEGYTF
NA	TRBV30	TRBJ2-5	NA	TGTGCCTGGAGCCCCAAGCGGATCCAAGAGACCCAGTACTTC	CAWSPKRIQETQYF
NA	TRBV18	TRBJ1-1	NA	TGTGCCAGCTCACCGGACGGCAGGGGATCAGAAGCTTTCTTT	CASSPDGRGSEAFF
NA	TRBV28	TRBJ2-4	TRBD1	TGTGCCACACTTCGGGACAGGGGGCTGAACATTCAGTACTTC	CATLRDRGLNIQYF
NA	TRBV2	TRBJ1-5	NA	TGTGCCAGCAGTCGGGAGGGCACGGGCAATCAGCCCCAGCATTTT	CASSREGTGNQPQHF
NA	TRBV11-3	TRBJ2-2	NA	TGTGCCAGCAGCGCGGCCGGGGAGCTGTTTTTT	CASSAAGELFF
NA	TRBV28	TRBJ1-3	NA	TGTGCCAGCCAACCTCGGGTCTCTGGAAACACCATATATTTT	CASQPRVSGNTIYF
NA	TRBV10-2	TRBJ1-5	NA	TGCGCCAGCAGTGGGGTCCTCGACAGCTTCCTGAATCAGCCCCAGCATTTT	CASSGVLDSFLNQPQHF
NA	TRBV6-5	TRBJ2-2	NA	TGTGCCAGCAGTTCCCACGGGGGGCGGACCGGGGAGCTGTTTTTT	CASSSHGGRTGELFF
NA	TRBV28	TRBJ1-6	TRBD1	TGTGCCAGCAGAGAGGGACAGCGAAGTTCACCCCTCCACTTT	CASREGQRSSPLHF
NA	TRBV11-3	TRBJ2-1	TRBD1	TGTGCCAGCAGCTTAGGGGGACAGGGGAGGAATGAGCAGTTCTTC	CASSLGGQGRNEQFF
once	TRBV27	TRBJ2-7	TRBD2	TGTGCCAGCACTTCCCGGGGGAGCGGGGCCTACGAGCAGTACTTC	CASTSRGSGAYEQYF
NA	TRBV19	TRBJ1-2	NA	TGTGCCAGTAGGGACAGAGGCTATGGCTACACCTTC	CASRDRGYGYTF
NA	TRBV5-1	TRBJ2-1	NA	TGCGCCAGCAGCTCCGGGACACCAACCTACAATGAGCAGTTCTTC	CASSSGTPTYNEQFF
NA	TRBV2	TRBJ1-5	NA	TGTGCCAGCAGTAAAGATGTGGGGGCCCAGCCCCAGCATTTT	CASSKDVGAQPQHF
NA	TRBV2	TRBJ2-2	NA	TGTGCCAGCAGTTTACAGGGAGCCAACACCGGGGAGCTGTTTTTT	CASSLQGANTGELFF
NA	TRBV3-1/TRBV3-2	TRBJ1-1	NA	TGTGCCAGCACCTCCCGGGGGATGAACACTGAAGCTTTCTTT	CASTSRGMNTEAFF
NA	TRBV27	TRBJ2-7	TRBD2	TGTGCCAGCAGTTCTCGGCCCGGTCGGGGGGGCGACGAGCAGTACTTC	CASSSRPGRGGDEQYF
NA	TRBV7-6	TRBJ2-2	TRBD1	TGTGCCAGCAGCTCAAGGGGACAGGGTCTTCCCGGGGAGCTGTTTTTT	CASSSRGQGLPGELFF
NA	TRBV9	TRBJ1-1	NA	TGTGCCAGCAGCACCAGGGACATGAACACTGAAGCTTTCTTT	CASSTRDMNTEAFF
NA	TRBV19	TRBJ1-5	NA	TGTGCCAGTAGTATCGCCCATGAGCAGCCCCAGCATTTT	CASSIAHEQPQHF
NA	TRBV28	TRBJ2-7	NA	TGTGCCAGCAGGACGGGACTCAAATTCTACGAGCAGTACTTC	CASRTGLKFYEQYF
NA	TRBV19	TRBJ1-5	NA	TGTGCCAGTAGTACCCTGATCCTCCAAACAGGGAATCAGCCCCAGCATTTT	CASSTLILQTGNQPQHF
NA	TRBV29-1	TRBJ2-1	TRBD1	TGCAGCGTTGAAATTGTACAGGGGAATGAGCAGTTCTTC	CSVEIVQGNEQFF
NA	TRBV5-1	TRBJ1-1	TRBD1	TGCGCCAGCGGAACCGGGACAGGGGCCGCGTCGAACACTGAAGCTTTCTTT	CASGTGTGAASNTEAFF
NA	TRBV19	TRBJ2-5	NA	TGTGCCAGTAGTATAGCAACTGACCAAGAGACCCAGTACTTC	CASSIATDQETQYF
NA	TRBV10-3	TRBJ2-1	NA	TGTGCCATCAAGGGGGGGAGCTCCTACAATGAGCAGTTCTTC	CAIKGGSSYNEQFF
few	TRBV23-1	TRBJ1-2	TRBD1	TGCGCCAGCAGTCAACGTCCCTCAGGGGGCTGCTATGGCTACACCTTC	CASSQRPSGGCYGYTF
NA	TRBV27	TRBJ2-5	TRBD1	TGTGCCAGCAGCCCGGACAGGGGGCGCAGGGAGACCCAGTACTTC	CASSPDRGRRETQYF
NA	TRBV5-5	TRBJ2-2	NA	TGTGCCAGCAGCAGCAGACTAGGGGTCGGGACCGGGGAGCTGTTTTTT	CASSSRLGVGTGELFF
NA	TRBV3-1/TRBV3-2	TRBJ2-1	NA	TGTGCCAGCAGCCAAGCTCTACGGGGAGGTGAGCAGTTCTTC	CASSQALRGGEQFF
NA	TRBV29-1	TRBJ1-4	TRBD1	TGCAGCGTCCAGAGGGGGCGCGGTAATGAAAAACTGTTTTTT	CSVQRGRGNEKLFF
NA	TRBV18	TRBJ1-6	TRBD1	TGTGCCAGCTCAAGCGGACAGGGGGATCCCCTCCACTTT	CASSSGQGDPLHF